This T cell receptor beta chain stems from a study of cytomegalovirus exposure and HLA in healthy donors. Whole-study findings and limits: Immune exposure was documented only through CMV serostatus. It was reported in a later analysis that an Asian-associated ancestry cluster showed fewer N-insertions than the approximately 670-donor mean.

Germline-derived CDR1 and CDR2 are MNHEY and SMNVEV (reference sequence). The ends were cut back, 4 bases at V and 5 bases at J, with 11 bases in the middle. The CDR3 covers 13 residues. This PCR relied on a set of 60 Vbeta primers and 13 Jbeta primers. Profiling relied on immunoSEQ multiplex PCR, and the TCRdb table lists in-frame clones only, not all of them. The sample records about 67,000 clones, 80% being singletons. Comments on this clone: As yet, its antigen is unknown.

J is TRBJ2-5 and V is TRBV27; TRBD1 might be the D (6 bases). This sequence originates from a young woman in good health and CMV-seronegative. The sequencing input was PBMCs. DNA for the CDR3: TGTGCCAGCAGTTCCAACAGGGTGGAGACCCAGTACTTC. Translating it yields CASSSNRVETQYF.